This TCR beta chain was recovered during a study of CD8+ T cells in alopecia areata. Reverse transcription of extracted RNA yielded cDNA, which provided the sequencing template. Profiled with immunoSEQ multiplex PCR; TCRdb holds only in-frame clones, not every one. The data contain hundreds of thousands of clones, 50% to 60% of them seen just once; the ten biggest clones take up approximately 0.5%. The V gene lost 2 bases and the J gene lost 4 bases, with 11 bases spanning the gap. The CDR3 has 15 amino acids. CDR1 and CDR2 (germline): SGHDN, FVKESK. V and J are TRBV14 and TRBJ1-4; D remains unclear. This TCR came from a human donor with alopecia areata. Sample: CD4+ T cells sorted from blood, taken at week 0. CDR3 region: CASSQNGGLNEKLFF. In DNA form, the CDR3 reads TGTGCCAGCAGCCAAAACGGTGGGCTTAATGAAAAACTGTTTTTT.